The 13 T cell receptor beta chains given below trace back to one sample, sequenced in a study of blood T cell repertoires in COVID-19. Assay used: immunoSEQ multiplex PCR; TCRdb lists only in-frame clones, some missing. The table has roughly 250,000 clones, roughly 88% seen once. What was sequenced was PBMCs or T cells enriched from blood (not recorded which). Receptor source: a woman in her 50s who had recovered from COVID-19.

The rearrangement links TRBV28 to TRBJ2-7, with D maybe TRBD2 (6 bases). The CDR3 covers 13 residues. The ends were cut back, 8 bases at V and 6 bases at J, with 17 bases in the middle. CDR1 is MDHEN, CDR2 SYDVKM, per germline. CDR3 in amino acids: CASGGSGRREQYF. The CDR3 DNA is TGTGCCAGCGGGGGGTCCGGCCGTCGCGAGCAGTACTTC.

V usage is TRBV19 and J usage is TRBJ1-1, with TRBD1 as a possible D gene (5 bases). Trimming pared 1 base from V and 1 base from J, leaving 13 bases between. Germline V gives CDR1 LNHDA, CDR2 SQIVND (reference sequence). The CDR3 sequence is 16 residues long. Written as DNA, the CDR3 is TGTGCCAGTAGTATAGCACTGGGGCGGGGGAACACTGAAGCTTTCTTT. Translating it yields CASSIALGRGNTEAFF. Filled out from reference TRBV19 and TRBJ1-1, the complete variable domain reads DGGITQSPKYLFRKEGQNVTLSCEQNLNHDAMYWYRQDPGQGLRLIYYSQIVNDFQKGDIAEGYSVSREKKESFPLTVTSAQKNPTAFYLCASSIALGRGNTEAFFGQGTRLTVV.

The rearrangement joins TRBV6-2 or TRBV6-3 to TRBJ2-7, with a tentative D call TRBD2 (6 bases). CDR3 size: 18 residues. Germline assignment: CDR1 MNHEY and CDR2 SVGEGT. V was trimmed by 4 bases and J by 2 bases, leaving 24 bases between them. The CDR3 loop reads CASSSILGRPYLPYEQYF. The CDR3 DNA reads as TGTGCCAGCAGTTCTATACTTGGGAGGCCATATTTACCCTACGAGCAGTACTTC.

V gene TRBV18 combines with J gene TRBJ2-7; 7 bases map to TRBD1. Germline V gene sequence: CDR1 KGHSH, CDR2 LQKENI. This CDR3 comprises 16 residues. The trim removed 4 bases at V and 2 bases at J, leaving 11 bases unmatched. The CDR3 here is CASSLLTGSITYEQYF. The CDR3 coding sequence is TGTGCCAGCTCACTCCTGACAGGGAGTATCACCTACGAGCAGTACTTC.

This sequence joins TRBV3-1 (or the pseudogene TRBV3-2) and TRBJ2-7; 12 bases align to TRBD2. Germline CDR1 and CDR2: LGHDT and YNNKEL (reference sequence). The J segment lost 4 bases and the V segment lost 6 bases, leaving 7 bases of the junction unmatched. The CDR3 is 15 amino acids. CDR3 amino acids: CASSPSGRVIYEQYF. CDR3 nucleotide sequence: TGTGCCAGCAGTCCTAGCGGGAGGGTGATATACGAGCAGTACTTC.

J is TRBJ2-2 and V is TRBV6-4; the match to TRBD2 covers 9 bases. The V gene end was trimmed by 0 bases and the J gene end by 3 bases; junction bases not matched to a gene: 5. Germline CDR1 and CDR2: MRHNA and SNTAGT. CDR3 length equals 17 residues. CDR3 region: CASSDSSGSEDTGELFF. The CDR3 coding sequence is TGTGCCAGCAGTGACTCTAGCGGGAGTGAGGACACCGGGGAGCTGTTTTTT.

This clone was detected a few times. The gene calls are TRBV7-2 and TRBJ2-3; maybe TRBD2 (6 bases). The germline V gene encodes CDR1 SGHTA and CDR2 FQGNSA. Trimming removed 1 base from V and 5 bases from J, with 7 bases in between. This CDR3 is built from 13 residues. CDR3 residues: CASSLEAGDTQYF. The CDR3 DNA follows: TGTGCCAGCAGCTTAGAAGCGGGAGATACGCAGTATTTT.

The chain carries TRBV28 and TRBJ2-1; TRBD1 might be the D (6 bases). The V and J ends lost 1 base and 15 bases respectively, with 19 bases between them. The CDR3 is made up of 14 amino acids. Germline CDR1 and CDR2: MDHEN and SYDVKM. CDR3 in amino acids: CASSLSLRQAKGFF. The DNA of the CDR3 is TGTGCCAGCAGTTTATCCCTCAGACAGGCAAAAGGGTTCTTC.

The chain has TRBV2 and TRBJ1-5; TRBD1 is a possible D gene (5 bases). This CDR3 has 15 amino acids. Germline V lookup: CDR1 SNHLY, CDR2 FYNNEI. With 6 bases removed from V and 5 bases from J, the gap between germline ends came to 17 bases. The CDR3 spells CASRSPWGVDQPQHF. CDR3 in DNA: TGTGCCAGCAGGTCCCCATGGGGGGTCGATCAGCCCCAGCATTTT.

The chain joins TRBV6-4 to TRBJ1-6, with TRBD1 matching 10 bases. CDR1 and CDR2 (germline): MRHNA, SNTAGT. CDR3 length: 15 amino acids. The V segment lost 0 bases and the J segment 9 bases; nucleotides outside the gene matches: 2. The CDR3 loop reads CASSDSTGGGSPLHF. The DNA of the CDR3 is TGTGCCAGCAGTGACTCGACAGGGGGCGGTTCACCCCTCCACTTT.

The chain links TRBV24-1 to TRBJ2-1, with a weak D call TRBD2 (6 bases). V lost 5 bases, J lost 6 bases, and 16 bases lay in between. This CDR3 comprises 15 residues. Germline values: CDR1 KGHDR, CDR2 SFDVKD. The CDR3: CATSVSSELVNEQFF. CDR3 DNA: TGTGCCACCAGTGTCTCTAGCGAACTAGTCAATGAGCAGTTCTTC.

The chain carries TRBV6-5 and TRBJ2-1, with TRBD2 identical over 10 bases. In germline, CDR1 is MNHEY, CDR2 SVGAGI. This CDR3 has 15 amino acids. Germline trimming cut 5 bases from V and 6 bases from J; bases unmatched to any gene: 7. The CDR3 DNA reads TGTGCCAGCAGTAGTCTAGCGGGAGTGGGCAATGAGCAGTTCTTC. This encodes CASSSLAGVGNEQFF.

The V call is TRBV5-8, the J call TRBJ2-1; possibly TRBD2 for D (7 bases). The CDR3 is 15 residues long. V was shortened by 7 bases and J by 0 bases, with 14 bases between the two germline ends. CDR1 is SGHTS, CDR2 YDEGEE, per germline. In DNA form, the CDR3 reads TGTGCCAGCGTGGGGGGGCTGAACTCCTACAATGAGCAGTTCTTC. This encodes CASVGGLNSYNEQFF.